This TCR beta chain stems from a study of T cell responses to AZD1222 COVID-19 vaccine (dated by TCRdb to the early 2020s). As for the study more broadly: A total of about 230 trial participants underwent TCR sequencing, of whom about 210 received two doses of AZD1222 and about 25 received two doses of the MenACWY control vaccine. Trial participants were enrolled by age into subgroups of 18-55, 56-69 and 70-plus years, and roughly 160, 29 and 62 TCR-sequenced participants, respectively, were included in these subgroups. Summary of the overall study and its limitations: In the small 56-69-year group, the increase in depth fell short of significance, most likely because of low power. Because no day 14 peak-response samples were available, repertoires were characterized only after the peak T cell response. A significant rise in spike-specific TCR breadth and depth was observed after two AZD1222 doses relative to day 0 and relative to MenACWY recipients. Nearly half of unique spike-specific TCRs reportedly recognized epitopes outside regions mutated in the B.1.351 and B.1.1.7 variants. CD4 TCRs associated with the vaccine covered the entire spike protein, and the dominant responses were in regions 160-218 and 743-854. Conclusions about previously exposed vaccinees are limited because only a handful of AZD1222 recipients were SARS-CoV-2 seropositive at baseline. Participants were mostly white British and included more females than males, and it was suggested by the authors that clonal diversity may have been underestimated.

The CDR3 regions of human TCRbeta chains were analyzed by immunosequencing. The authors' analysis ran thus. Repertoire TCRs were checked for matches against a reference library of SARS-CoV-2-specific TCRs that had been generated using the MIRA antigen-specificity platform. Breadth was defined as the fraction of unique TCRs that were SARS-CoV-2-associated, and depth was defined as the fraction of total T cells that were SARS-CoV-2-associated. Using the MIRA data, each spike-specific TCR was assigned both to the spike region to which the TCR was reactive and to a CD4 or CD8 class. Log10-transformed breadth and depth values were compared by one-way ANOVA with Sidak's multiple comparisons tests. The table comes from immuneACCESS by way of TCRdb, which keeps in-frame sequences with V and J called. Part of the clones is missing from these tables; in studies checked, under half for an unresolved V gene and the rest for unknown reasons. Clone size and the V and J calls come from that table; the DNA yielded D and trimming. This sample lists 150,000 to 200,000 clones; around 89% were detected once. Clones ranked in the top ten supply roughly 26% of the sample.

CDR1 LGHDT and CDR2 YNNKEL were looked up in the germline V gene (reference sequence). For this chain, trimming is 0 bases at the V end and 4 bases at the J end, and the number of junction bases without a gene match is 13. Taken from cysteine to phenylalanine, the CDR3 has 18 residues. The CDR3 DNA has 54 bases and is translated from base 1. Per the publication, the time point label means: about 28 days (+/-7) after the second vaccine dose. Because spike-specific TCR depth and breadth did not differ between the two schedules, AZD1222 recipients who got a second dose at roughly 4 weeks were pooled with those who got a second dose at roughly 12 weeks. Vaccinee samples were obtained from the UK trials COV001 and COV002, which included a single-blind randomized controlled phase 2/3 trial of AZD1222 (ChAdOx1 nCoV-19) in healthy adults. Trial participant PBMC samples were collected at day 0 and day 28 after the second dose for TCRbeta chain sequencing.

Note on this clone: Its antigen is currently not known. No base quality values were provided; no much bigger clone lies one nucleotide off.

Here the sequenced sample was peripheral blood, taken 28 days after the second AZD1222 dose. The receptor was isolated from an adult who received the AZD1222 COVID-19 vaccine. The chain links TRBV3-1 (or the pseudogene TRBV3-2) with TRBJ2-7, with 9 bases aligning to TRBD2. At the DNA level, the sequence is TGTGCCAGCAGCCAAGACATCCAGGGGGGCGGGAGGGGTTACGAGCAGTACTTC. Its translation is CASSQDIQGGGRGYEQYF.